The sequence of this T cell receptor beta chain was determined in a study of blood T cell repertoires in COVID-19 (TCRdb year 2020). As for the study more broadly: The collaborator samples originated in the United States, Italy and Spain and spanned the acute and convalescent phases of COVID-19. The prospective study material was composed of cDNA or gDNA derived from T cells, B-cell-depleted T cells, or PBMCs. The dataset comprised deeply sampled blood TCRbeta repertoires from subjects exposed to, actively infected with, or recovered from COVID-19. A freely available public database, intended as a resource for researchers studying the immune response to SARS-CoV-2, is where the repertoires were released. The samples were drawn from the first 160 participants of the ongoing ImmuneRACE study and from 1,254 subjects provided by 6 global collaborators. Sample metadata almost always included a de-identified subject ID, COVID-19 status, age in years and sex. Where available, HLA class I and class II types were taken from metadata supplied by the sample provider and were not determined by assay-based typing.

With regard to this clone: No antigen is known for it. No base qualities exist here, and no much larger clone lies one base off it.

Trimming takes 3 bases off V and 3 bases off J; junction bases not matched to a gene: 9. Spanning cysteine to phenylalanine, the CDR3 consists of 16 amino acids. Only the CDR3 DNA stays, 48 bases, in frame from base 1. The germline V gene specifies SGHNT as CDR1 and YENEEA as CDR2. Whole blood was collected in K2EDTA tubes by collaborating institutions according to the institutions' own protocols. For TCRbeta analysis, collaborators shipped samples as frozen whole blood, isolated PBMCs, or DNA extracted from either of those sample types. The immunoSEQ Assay, a bias-controlled multiplex PCR, was used to amplify TCRbeta CDR3 regions from genomic DNA. The paper's data handling went like this. Nucleated cell counts per sample were estimated from amplification of reference gene primers within the assay. To quantify the absolute abundance of each unique TCRbeta CDR3 rearrangement, sequence reads were collapsed and filtered. Productive Simpson clonality was computed per sample as the square root of Simpson's diversity index over productive rearrangements. TCRdb obtained this table from immuneACCESS and retained in-frame rearrangements with V and J assigned. These tables miss some clones; where compared with another copy, unresolved V genes account for less than half of the shortfall, and the remainder is unexplained. That table gives V, J and clone size, and the DNA gave D and trimming. The sample table records roughly 100,000 clones; roughly 76% of these occur just once. The ten largest clonotypes hold 7.5% to 10% of the sample.

Results and caveats for the whole study, not just this receptor: How much clinical and demographic metadata was included differed by source and by participant, and the metadata was provided uncurated.

The sequence links TRBV11-3 to TRBJ2-5, with 8 middle bases fitting TRBD1. Sequencing used peripheral blood. This TCR was sampled from a woman aged 70-85 years with acute or convalescent COVID-19. The CDR3 in this case is CASSLSFTGGEETQYF. The DNA reads TGTGCCAGCAGCTTGTCTTTTACAGGGGGAGAAGAGACCCAGTACTTC.